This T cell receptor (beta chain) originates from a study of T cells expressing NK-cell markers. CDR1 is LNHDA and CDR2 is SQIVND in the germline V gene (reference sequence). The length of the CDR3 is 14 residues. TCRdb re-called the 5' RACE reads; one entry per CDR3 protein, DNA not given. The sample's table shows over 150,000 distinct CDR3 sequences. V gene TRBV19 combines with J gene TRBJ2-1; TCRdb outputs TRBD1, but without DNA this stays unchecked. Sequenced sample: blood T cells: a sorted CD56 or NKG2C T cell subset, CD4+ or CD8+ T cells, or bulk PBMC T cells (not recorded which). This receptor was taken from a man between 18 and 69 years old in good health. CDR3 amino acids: CASSLQGSYNEQFF. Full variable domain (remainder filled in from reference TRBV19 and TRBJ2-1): DGGITQSPKYLFRKEGQNVTLSCEQNLNHDAMYWYRQDPGQGLRLIYYSQIVNDFQKGDIAEGYSVSREKKESFPLTVTSAQKNPTAFYLCASSLQGSYNEQFFGPGTRLTVL.